A selection of T cell receptor beta chains follows, all from one sample in a study of TIL therapy for anti-PD-1-resistant metastatic lung cancer. The data were produced by immunoSEQ multiplex PCR, yet TCRdb's version contains in-frame clones alone and is incomplete. Seen here are about 43,000 clones, less than 80% observed once, and the top ten hold over 13%. The material sequenced was blood, taken at baseline. These receptors originate from a man between 65 and 80 years old with non-small cell lung cancer. CDR3s include the opening cysteine and the closing phenylalanine or tryptophan. The D gene is left open where the match is weak. Not every row has a clone size; where given, it reads once, few, many or a size class.

v_call: TRBV6-5; clone_size: once; j_call: TRBJ1-3; d_call: TRBD1; cdr3_nt: TGTGCCAGCAAACCTCCGGGACAGGGGGGAAACACCATATATTTT; cdr3_aa: CASKPPGQGGNTIYF
v_call: TRBV5-4; clone_size: .; j_call: TRBJ2-1; d_call: TRBD2; cdr3_nt: TGTGCCAGCAGCTTGGCCAAGCCGGGAGGGGCATACAATGAGCAGTTCTTC; cdr3_aa: CASSLAKPGGAYNEQFF
v_call: TRBV7-6; clone_size: .; j_call: TRBJ2-6; d_call: .; cdr3_nt: TGTGCCAGCAGCTTAGACAGCTCTGGGGCCAACGTCCTGACTTTC; cdr3_aa: CASSLDSSGANVLTF
v_call: TRBV5-3; clone_size: .; j_call: TRBJ2-3; d_call: .; cdr3_nt: TGTGCCAGAAGCTTGGCCCTAGCCATACCATCTACGACAGATACGCAGTATTTT; cdr3_aa: CARSLALAIPSTTDTQYF
v_call: TRBV7-2; clone_size: .; j_call: TRBJ2-2; d_call: .; cdr3_nt: TGTGCCAGCAGCCCGGCAGGGACCGGGGAGCTGTTTTTT; cdr3_aa: CASSPAGTGELFF
v_call: TRBV27; clone_size: .; j_call: TRBJ2-7; d_call: TRBD1; cdr3_nt: TGTGCCAGCAGTTTGGGGACAGGGGCCTACGAGCAGTACTTC; cdr3_aa: CASSLGTGAYEQYF
v_call: TRBV7-9; clone_size: .; j_call: TRBJ1-1; d_call: TRBD1; cdr3_nt: TGTGCCAGCAGCCCAGGGGGGGGTTACACTGAAGCTTTCTTT; cdr3_aa: CASSPGGGYTEAFF
v_call: TRBV2; clone_size: .; j_call: TRBJ2-1; d_call: .; cdr3_nt: TGTGCCAGCAGTGCCGCGGGGAGCGAGCAGTTCTTC; cdr3_aa: CASSAAGSEQFF
v_call: TRBV14; clone_size: few; j_call: TRBJ2-2; d_call: .; cdr3_nt: TGTGCCAGCAGCCAAGTTAGAGGGGGCACCGGGGAGCTGTTTTTT; cdr3_aa: CASSQVRGGTGELFF
v_call: TRBV30; clone_size: .; j_call: TRBJ1-2; d_call: TRBD1; cdr3_nt: TGTGCCTGGAGTCCACGACAGGGAACGGCTAACTATGGCTACACCTTC; cdr3_aa: CAWSPRQGTANYGYTF
v_call: TRBV5-8; clone_size: .; j_call: TRBJ1-1; d_call: .; cdr3_nt: TGTGCCAGCAGCTTCGGGGGGCGAACATCTGAAGCTTTCTTT; cdr3_aa: CASSFGGRTSEAFF
v_call: TRBV7-2; clone_size: .; j_call: TRBJ2-7; d_call: TRBD1; cdr3_nt: TGTGCCAGCACCCGGACAGGGATGGTCTACGAGCAGTACTTC; cdr3_aa: CASTRTGMVYEQYF
v_call: TRBV30; clone_size: .; j_call: TRBJ1-1; d_call: TRBD1; cdr3_nt: TGTGCCTGGAGTGTAGGACAGGAGTTTGAAGCTTTCTTT; cdr3_aa: CAWSVGQEFEAFF
v_call: TRBV28; clone_size: .; j_call: TRBJ2-3; d_call: TRBD1; cdr3_nt: TGTGCCAGCAGTTCGGGACAGCGAGAATTATTCACAGATACGCAGTATTTT; cdr3_aa: CASSSGQRELFTDTQYF
v_call: TRBV4-3; clone_size: .; j_call: TRBJ2-3; d_call: .; cdr3_nt: TGCGCCAGCAGCCAAGAGAGCTCAAACACGCAGTATTTT; cdr3_aa: CASSQESSNTQYF
v_call: TRBV20-1; clone_size: .; j_call: TRBJ1-1; d_call: .; cdr3_nt: TGCAGTGCTCCAACATCGGGAATCGATTTCTTT; cdr3_aa: CSAPTSGIDFF
v_call: TRBV19; clone_size: .; j_call: TRBJ1-5; d_call: TRBD1; cdr3_nt: TGTGCCAGTAGGGATACTGGACAGGGGCGCAATCAGCCCCAGCATTTT; cdr3_aa: CASRDTGQGRNQPQHF
v_call: TRBV5-6; clone_size: .; j_call: TRBJ1-2; d_call: .; cdr3_nt: TGTGCCAGCAGTCGACCAGGGCTTGGAGGCTACACCTTC; cdr3_aa: CASSRPGLGGYTF
v_call: TRBV18; clone_size: .; j_call: TRBJ2-2; d_call: TRBD1; cdr3_nt: TGTGCCAGCTCACAACCGGGACAGGGTATACGGACCGGGGAGCTGTTTTTT; cdr3_aa: CASSQPGQGIRTGELFF
v_call: TRBV28; clone_size: .; j_call: TRBJ2-6; d_call: .; cdr3_nt: TGTGCCAGCAGTTTACGTACAAATCTCCGGTCTGGGGCCAACGTCCTGACTTTC; cdr3_aa: CASSLRTNLRSGANVLTF
v_call: TRBV7-9; clone_size: .; j_call: TRBJ2-6; d_call: TRBD1; cdr3_nt: TGTGCCAGCAGCCTCGGACAGGGGTTGGGTGGGGCCAACGTCCTGACTTTC; cdr3_aa: CASSLGQGLGGANVLTF
v_call: TRBV2; clone_size: .; j_call: TRBJ2-7; d_call: TRBD1; cdr3_nt: TGTGCCAGCAGGGAACCGGGACAGGGCTCCTACGAGCAGTACTTC; cdr3_aa: CASREPGQGSYEQYF
v_call: TRBV9; clone_size: once; j_call: TRBJ1-2; d_call: .; cdr3_nt: TGTGCCAGCAGCGCTGACAGTAACTATGGCTACACCTTC; cdr3_aa: CASSADSNYGYTF
v_call: TRBV6-5; clone_size: .; j_call: TRBJ1-2; d_call: .; cdr3_nt: TGTGCCAGCAGTCTTCCTGGGCCTGAAGGCTACACCTTC; cdr3_aa: CASSLPGPEGYTF
v_call: TRBV6-1; clone_size: .; j_call: TRBJ2-2; d_call: .; cdr3_nt: TGTGCCAGCAGTGTAAGGCAGGGAAGTTACGACACCGGGGAGCTGTTTTTT; cdr3_aa: CASSVRQGSYDTGELFF
v_call: TRBV5-1; clone_size: few; j_call: TRBJ2-7; d_call: TRBD1; cdr3_nt: TGCGCCAGCAGCTTGGCCGACAGGGGAGGCCACGAGCAGTACTTC; cdr3_aa: CASSLADRGGHEQYF
v_call: TRBV9; clone_size: .; j_call: TRBJ2-3; d_call: .; cdr3_nt: TGTGCCAGCAGCGTAGGAAGTAGCGGAACAGATACGCAGTATTTT; cdr3_aa: CASSVGSSGTDTQYF
v_call: TRBV15; clone_size: .; j_call: TRBJ1-1; d_call: .; cdr3_nt: TGTGCCACCAGCGTCGTGGACTCCTTTAACACTGAAGCTTTCTTT; cdr3_aa: CATSVVDSFNTEAFF
v_call: TRBV9; clone_size: few; j_call: TRBJ1-4; d_call: .; cdr3_nt: TGTGCCAGCAGCTCCCCGGACGGGAATGAAAAACTGTTTTTT; cdr3_aa: CASSSPDGNEKLFF
v_call: TRBV5-1; clone_size: .; j_call: TRBJ1-1; d_call: .; cdr3_nt: TGCGCCAGCAGGACAGCAAACTTGAACACTGAAGCTTTCTTT; cdr3_aa: CASRTANLNTEAFF
v_call: TRBV10-1; clone_size: .; j_call: TRBJ2-1; d_call: .; cdr3_nt: TGCGCCAGCCCTGCACGGAAAAAAGAGCAGTTCTTC; cdr3_aa: CASPARKKEQFF